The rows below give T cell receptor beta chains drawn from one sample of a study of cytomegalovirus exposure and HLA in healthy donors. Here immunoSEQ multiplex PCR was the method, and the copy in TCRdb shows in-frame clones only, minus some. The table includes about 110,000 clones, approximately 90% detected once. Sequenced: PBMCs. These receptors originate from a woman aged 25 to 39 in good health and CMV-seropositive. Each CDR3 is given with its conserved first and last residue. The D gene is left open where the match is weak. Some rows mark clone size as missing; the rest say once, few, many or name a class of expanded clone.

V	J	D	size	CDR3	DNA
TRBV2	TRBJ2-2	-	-	CASRLLPDTTGELFF	TGTGCCAGCAGATTGTTACCGGACACCACCGGGGAGCTGTTTTTT
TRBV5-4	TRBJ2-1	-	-	CASSLVGGEQFF	TGTGCCAGCAGCTTGGTCGGGGGTGAGCAGTTCTTC
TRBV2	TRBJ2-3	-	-	CASSISGRTSTDTQYF	TGTGCCAGCAGTATCAGCGGAAGAACTAGCACAGATACGCAGTATTTT
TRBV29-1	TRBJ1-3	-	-	CSVAFISGNTIYF	TGCAGCGTTGCCTTTATCTCTGGAAACACCATATATTTT
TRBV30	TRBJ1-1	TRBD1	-	CAWIPGQGTEAFF	TGTGCCTGGATCCCGGGACAGGGGACTGAAGCTTTCTTT
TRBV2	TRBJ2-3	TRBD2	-	CASSERAGGTDTQYF	TGTGCCAGCAGTGAAAGAGCGGGAGGCACAGATACGCAGTATTTT
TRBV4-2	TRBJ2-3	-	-	CASSQDITSDTQYF	TGTGCCAGCAGCCAAGATATAACTTCCGATACGCAGTATTTT
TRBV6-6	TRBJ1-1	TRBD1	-	CASSRQGTNTEAFF	TGTGCCAGCAGCCGACAGGGGACGAACACTGAAGCTTTCTTT
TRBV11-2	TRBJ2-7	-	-	CASSLTIRGYEQYF	TGTGCCAGCAGCTTAACTATTCGGGGTTACGAGCAGTACTTC
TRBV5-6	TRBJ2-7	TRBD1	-	CASSPGTGGLEQYF	TGTGCCAGCAGCCCGGGGACAGGGGGTCTCGAGCAGTACTTC
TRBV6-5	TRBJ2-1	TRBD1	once	CASSLQGSGEQFF	TGTGCCAGCAGCTTACAGGGGTCAGGTGAGCAGTTCTTC
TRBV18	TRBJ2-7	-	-	CASSPPGSYEQYF	TGTGCCAGCTCACCCCCCGGCTCCTACGAGCAGTACTTC
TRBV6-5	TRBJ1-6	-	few	CASSKGLSPLHF	TGTGCCAGCAGTAAAGGACTTTCTCCCCTCCACTTT
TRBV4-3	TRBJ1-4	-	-	CASSQDRGRARKLFF	TGCGCCAGCAGCCAAGACCGGGGAAGGGCTCGGAAACTGTTTTTT
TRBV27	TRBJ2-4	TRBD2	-	CASSSLAGGLRSAKNIQYF	TGTGCCAGCAGTTCGCTAGCGGGGGGGCTTCGCTCAGCCAAAAACATTCAGTACTTC
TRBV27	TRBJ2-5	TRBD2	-	CASTSSGGAETQYF	TGTGCCAGCACCTCGAGCGGGGGGGCCGAGACCCAGTACTTC
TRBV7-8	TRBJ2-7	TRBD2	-	CASSLALGYSGGGSSYEQYF	TGTGCCAGCAGCTTAGCGCTTGGATATAGCGGGGGGGGAAGCTCCTACGAGCAGTACTTC
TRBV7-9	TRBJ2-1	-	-	CASSLGGLSYNEQFF	TGTGCCAGCAGCCTCGGGGGGCTCTCCTACAATGAGCAGTTCTTC
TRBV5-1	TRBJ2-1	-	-	CASSLGLLNEQFF	TGCGCCAGCAGCTTGGGACTCCTCAATGAGCAGTTCTTC
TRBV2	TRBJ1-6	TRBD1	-	CASSEWGQYNSPLHF	TGTGCCAGCAGTGAATGGGGACAGTATAATTCACCCCTCCACTTT
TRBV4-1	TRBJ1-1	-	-	CASSQDPTENTEAFF	TGCGCCAGCAGCCAAGATCCGACAGAGAACACTGAAGCTTTCTTT
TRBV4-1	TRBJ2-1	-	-	CASSQEIMEGDEQFF	TGCGCCAGCAGCCAAGAAATAATGGAGGGTGATGAGCAGTTCTTC
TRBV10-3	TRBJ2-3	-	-	CAGALASSDTQYF	TGTGCCGGCGCCCTAGCGTCCTCAGATACGCAGTATTTT
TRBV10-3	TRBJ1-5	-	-	CAISEEAGGNQPQHF	TGTGCCATCAGTGAGGAGGCAGGAGGTAATCAGCCCCAGCATTTT
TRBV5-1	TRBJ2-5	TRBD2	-	CASSLRPSGGRGETQYF	TGCGCCAGCAGCTTGCGCCCTAGCGGGGGCCGAGGGGAGACCCAGTACTTC
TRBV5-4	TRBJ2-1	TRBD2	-	CASSRDYYNEQFF	TGTGCCAGCAGCCGGGACTATTACAATGAGCAGTTCTTC
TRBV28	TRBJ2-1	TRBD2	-	CASSRTSGSYNEQFF	TGTGCCAGCAGCCGTACTAGCGGGAGTTACAATGAGCAGTTCTTC
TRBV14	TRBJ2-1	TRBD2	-	CASSQIAGGYNEQFF	TGTGCCAGCAGCCAGATAGCGGGAGGTTACAATGAGCAGTTCTTC
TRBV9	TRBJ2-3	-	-	CASSKEAGGSTDTQYF	TGTGCCAGCAGCAAGGAAGCCGGCGGTAGCACAGATACGCAGTATTTT
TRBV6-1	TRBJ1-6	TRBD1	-	CASRDRDGSPLHF	TGTGCCAGCAGGGACAGGGATGGTTCACCCCTCCACTTT
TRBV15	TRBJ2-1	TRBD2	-	CATSRDQLAGDHNEQFF	TGTGCCACCAGCAGAGATCAACTAGCGGGAGACCACAATGAGCAGTTCTTC
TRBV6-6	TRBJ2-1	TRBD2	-	CASSSGGSYNEQFF	TGTGCCAGCAGTAGCGGGGGGTCATACAATGAGCAGTTCTTC